Listed here is a single T cell receptor (beta chain). The data are from a study of blood T cell repertoires in COVID-19. Study overall: The samples span acute and convalescent COVID-19 from the United States, Italy and Spain. Sample material is recorded as cDNA or gDNA derived from T cells, B-cell-depleted T cells, or PBMCs.

The authors' processing: Nucleated cell number was recorded as an estimate derived from reference gene primer amplification. Generated by immunoSEQ multiplex PCR, the TCRdb table keeps only in-frame clones and is missing some. V and J calls and clone size are those listed in that table; D and trimming were worked out from the DNA. The data show about 230,000 clones, with roughly 84% seen just once and about 4.2% held by the top ten. The CDR3 is made up of 15 amino acids. With V trimmed by 6 bases and J by 6 bases, 9 bases remained unmatched. The germline V gene encodes CDR1 KGHSH and CDR2 LQKENI. The source material was peripheral blood. The genes are TRBV18 and TRBJ2-1; 9 bases line up with TRBD2. The clonotype was recovered from a man aged 50-60 years with active or convalescent COVID-19. CDR3 in DNA: TGTGCCAGCTCCCCCACTCGCGGGGGGGCCAATGAGCAGTTCTTC. Translating it yields CASSPTRGGANEQFF.